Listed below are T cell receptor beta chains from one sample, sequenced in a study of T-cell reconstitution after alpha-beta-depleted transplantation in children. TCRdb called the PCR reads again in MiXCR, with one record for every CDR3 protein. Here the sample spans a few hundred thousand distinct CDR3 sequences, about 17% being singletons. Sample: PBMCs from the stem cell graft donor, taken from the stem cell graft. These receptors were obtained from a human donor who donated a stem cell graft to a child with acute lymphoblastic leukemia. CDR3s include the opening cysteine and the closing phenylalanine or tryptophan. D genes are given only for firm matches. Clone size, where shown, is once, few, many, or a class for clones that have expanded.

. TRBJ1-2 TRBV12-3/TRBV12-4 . TGTGCCAGCAGCAGGTCGGAATATGGCTACACCTTC CASSRSEYGYTF
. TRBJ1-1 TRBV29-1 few TGCAGCGGTTGGGACATTAACACTGAAGCTTTCTTT CSGWDINTEAFF
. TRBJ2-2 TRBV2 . TGTGGGGTGGGGGACACCGGGGAGCTGTTTTTT CGVGDTGELFF
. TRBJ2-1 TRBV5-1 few TGCGCCAGCAGCTTCGGACCCCAGAGCTACAATGAGCAGTTCTTC CASSFGPQSYNEQFF
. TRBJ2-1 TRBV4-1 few TGCGCCAGCAGCCAAGAAGGGTGGAATGAGCAGTTCTTC CASSQEGWNEQFF
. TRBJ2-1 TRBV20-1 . TGCAGTGCTGGGCAACTTTGGAGGGGTGAGCAGTTCTTC CSAGQLWRGEQFF
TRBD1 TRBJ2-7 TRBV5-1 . TGCGCCAGCAGCTTCTTAATGGACAGGCCAAATTCCTACGAGCAGTACTTC CASSFLMDRPNSYEQYF
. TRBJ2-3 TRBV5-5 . TGTGCCAGCAGCTTGGTCCAGAGAGTGACAGATACGCAGTATTTT CASSLVQRVTDTQYF
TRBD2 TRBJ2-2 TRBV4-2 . TGTGCCAGCAGCCAAGTGGCTAGCGGGGCCGGGGAGCTGTTTTTT CASSQVASGAGELFF
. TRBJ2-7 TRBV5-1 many TGTGCCAGCAGCTTGCTCGATTCCTACGAGCAGTACTTC CASSLLDSYEQYF
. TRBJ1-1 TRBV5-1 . TGCGCCAGCAGCTCGGGACCGGGACCACGGAACACTGAAGCTTTCTTT CASSSGPGPRNTEAFF
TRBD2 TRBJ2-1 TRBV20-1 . TGCAGTGCCATCCGTCGGGGGGACAATGAGCAGTTCTTC CSAIRRGDNEQFF
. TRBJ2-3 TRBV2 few TGTGCCAGCACCACGATGGGGGATACGCAGTATTTT CASTTMGDTQYF
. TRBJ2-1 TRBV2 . TGTGCCAGCAGGCTGGACTCCAATGAGCAGTTCTTC CASRLDSNEQFF
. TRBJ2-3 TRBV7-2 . TGTGCCAGCAGCTTATCTCCGGACCTTGTTGGAGGAGATACGCAGTATTTT CASSLSPDLVGGDTQYF